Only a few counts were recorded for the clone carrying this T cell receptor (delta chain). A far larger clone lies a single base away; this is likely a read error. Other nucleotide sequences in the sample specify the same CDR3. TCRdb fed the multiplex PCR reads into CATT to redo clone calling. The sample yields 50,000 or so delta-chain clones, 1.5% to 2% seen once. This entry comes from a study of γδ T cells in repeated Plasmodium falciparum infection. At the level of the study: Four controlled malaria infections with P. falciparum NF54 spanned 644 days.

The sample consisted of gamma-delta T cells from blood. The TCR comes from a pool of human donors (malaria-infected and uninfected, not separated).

DNA of the CDR3: TGCGCCTCGCGCTTCCTACCTTACTGGGGGATACGGGCAGCCGATAAACTCATCTTT. Translating it yields CASRFLPYWGIRAADKLIF. V and J are TRDV3 and TRDJ1, with 13 bases fitting TRDD3. Here the J gene came from matching the DNA to germline, since TCRdb omits it. The CDR3 extends over 19 amino acids. Germline V gives CDR1 TVYSNPD, CDR2 GDNSRS (reference sequence). The whole variable domain, remainder taken from reference TRDV3 and TRDJ1, is CDKVTQSSPDQTVASGSEVVLLCTYDTVYSNPDLFWYRIRPDYSFQFVFYGDNSRSEGADFTQGRFSVKHILTQKAFHLVISPVRTEDSATYYCASRFLPYWGIRAADKLIFGKGTRVTVEP.